Each of the 32 T cell receptor beta chains below was sequenced from the same sample in a study of blood T cell repertoires in COVID-19. Produced via immunoSEQ multiplex PCR; TCRdb's table is partial and in-frame only. The table records about 210,000 clones, more than 85% of them present only once. The sequenced sample consisted of peripheral blood. The receptors were gathered from a man in his forties with acute or convalescent COVID-19.

This clone was observed a handful of times. This chain uses TRBV10-1 with TRBJ1-1; TRBD1 matches at 7 bases. After removal of 5 bases from V and 4 bases from J, the junction contained 10 bases not matched to a gene. CDR3 length: 15 amino acids. Germline lookup yields CDR1 WNHNN and CDR2 SYGVQD (reference sequence). DNA for the CDR3: TGCGCCAGCAGTCCCGGGACAGTTCGTGGCACTGAAGCTTTCTTT. It codes for CASSPGTVRGTEAFF.

The sample holds one count of this clone. The chain has TRBV19 and TRBJ2-1; 7 bases are a match to TRBD1. The CDR3 is 13 residues long. The germline V gene has CDR1 LNHDA and CDR2 SQIVND (reference sequence). V lost 4 bases and J lost 6; bases outside the gene matches: 3. The CDR3 loop is CASSTTGFNEQFF. CDR3 in DNA: TGTGCCAGTAGTACGACAGGGTTCAATGAGCAGTTCTTC.

The chain carries TRBV7-9 and TRBJ2-4; TRBD2 is a possible D gene (6 bases). This CDR3 region has 16 residues. From germline, CDR1 is SEHNR and CDR2 FQNEAQ (reference sequence). V was shortened by 3 bases and J by 0 bases, with 12 bases between the two germline ends. The CDR3 here is CASSFGGGIAKNIQYF. Written as DNA, the CDR3 is TGTGCCAGCAGCTTTGGTGGGGGGATAGCCAAAAACATTCAGTACTTC.

This chain links TRBV5-5 with TRBJ1-3; D possibly corresponds to TRBD1 (5 bases). V lost 2 bases, J lost 4 bases, and 10 bases lay in between. The germline CDR1 and CDR2 sequences are SGHKS and YYEKEE (reference sequence). This CDR3 is 14 amino acids long. In nucleotides, the CDR3 is TGTGCCAGCAGCTTCGGAGGGGAAGGAAACACCATATATTTT. Translation gives CASSFGGEGNTIYF.

V and J are TRBV10-1 and TRBJ1-5; the D is unclear. This CDR3 has 14 residues. V was cut by 3 bases and J by 0 bases, with 6 bases left in between. The germline gives CDR1 WNHNN, CDR2 SYGVQD (reference sequence). The DNA of the CDR3 is TGCGCCAGCAGTGATTCTAATAGCAATCAGCCCCAGCATTTT. Protein product: CASSDSNSNQPQHF.

The CDR3 reads CASSFSGQYETQYF. As DNA, the CDR3 is TGCGCCAGCAGCTTTTCGGGACAGTACGAGACCCAGTACTTC. The J gene is TRBJ2-5, the V gene TRBV5-1; 7 bases map to TRBD1. With V trimmed by 2 bases and J by 5 bases, 6 bases remained unmatched. The CDR3 runs to 14 residues. Germline V gives CDR1 SGHRS, CDR2 YFSETQ.

This sequence joins TRBV6-5 and TRBJ2-6; the D gene is possibly TRBD1 (5 bases). This CDR3 spans 15 amino acids. Germline CDR1 reads MNHEY; CDR2 reads SVGAGI. V was cut by 2 bases and J by 0 bases, with 5 bases left in between. CDR3 amino acids: CASSYDSSGANVLTF. The CDR3 nucleotides read TGTGCCAGCAGTTACGACAGCTCTGGGGCCAACGTCCTGACTTTC.

This sequence joins TRBV4-1 and TRBJ1-5, with 11 positions matching TRBD1. The CDR3 runs to 21 residues. The trim removed 0 bases at V and 0 bases at J, leaving 13 bases unmatched. Germline assignment: CDR1 MGHRA and CDR2 YSYEKL. The chain's CDR3 is CASSQEILGQGELYSNQPQHF. CDR3 coding DNA: TGCGCCAGCAGCCAAGAAATTCTGGGACAGGGGGAACTCTATAGCAATCAGCCCCAGCATTTT.

The rearrangement uses TRBV30 and TRBJ1-2; 10 bases fit TRBD1. The CDR3 is 14 residues long. Germline CDR1 reads GTSNPN; CDR2 reads SVGIG (reference sequence). The V gene end was trimmed by 2 bases and the J gene end by 3 bases; junction bases not matched to a gene: 3. This CDR3 reads CAWSPGTGDYGYTF. CDR3 sequence (DNA): TGTGCCTGGAGTCCCGGGACAGGGGACTATGGCTACACCTTC.

The chain recombines TRBV9 with TRBJ2-7, with D possibly being TRBD2 (6 bases). This CDR3 contains 14 residues. Trimming cost V 0 bases and J 3 bases, with 10 bases left between them. Germline V gene lookup returns CDR1 SGDLS and CDR2 YYNGEE. The CDR3 spells CASSVDGGSYEQYF. In DNA, the CDR3 is TGTGCCAGCAGCGTAGATGGGGGGAGCTACGAGCAGTACTTC.

This chain uses TRBV4-1 with TRBJ2-1, with TRBD2 identical over 10 bases. V trimming: 1 base; J trimming: 7 bases; junction bases outside the gene matches: 10. Looked up from germline, CDR1 is MGHRA and CDR2 is YSYEKL. This CDR3 is built from 17 residues. CDR3 DNA sequence: TGCGCCAGCAGCCAAGGCGGCTCTAGCGGGGGACGGAATGAGCAGTTCTTC. Residues: CASSQGGSSGGRNEQFF.

The chain uses TRBV7-2 and TRBJ2-1, with D perhaps TRBD2 (5 bases). This CDR3 has 15 residues. Trimming removed 5 bases from V and 2 bases from J, with 13 bases in between. Per germline, CDR1 SGHTA and CDR2 FQGNSA. The CDR3 protein is CASSPRTQTYNEQFF. The CDR3 DNA sequence: TGTGCCAGCAGCCCGCGGACTCAGACCTACAATGAGCAGTTCTTC.

The genes are TRBV5-1 and TRBJ1-4, with TRBD1 matching 8 bases. CDR1 and CDR2 (germline): SGHRS, YFSETQ. The CDR3 runs 14 residues. The junction had 5 bases not matched to a gene; V was cut back by 4 bases and J by 6 bases. The CDR3 DNA follows: TGCGCCAGCAGCCGACAGGGGACGGATGAAAAACTGTTTTTT. This codes for CASSRQGTDEKLFF.

V and J are TRBV21-1 and TRBJ2-7; TRBD1 is taken as the D call from the table, unchecked against the DNA. TRBV21-1 is described as a pseudogene. The CDR3 extends over 15 amino acids. The CDR3 region has the DNA TGTGCCAGCAGCAAGTTCAACAGGGGTGACTACGAGCAGTACTTC. It encodes CASSKFNRGDYEQYF.

This rearrangement joins TRBV9 to TRBJ1-1, with D tentatively TRBD1 (5 bases). Trimming stripped 2 bases from V and 0 bases from J, with 11 bases between. The germline V gene encodes CDR1 SGDLS and CDR2 YYNGEE. The CDR3 sequence is 15 residues long. This CDR3 reads CASSVGQGMNTEAFF. The CDR3 DNA reads as TGTGCCAGCAGCGTCGGCCAGGGAATGAACACTGAAGCTTTCTTT.

The sample holds one count of this clone. The V call is TRBV27, the J call TRBJ2-2, with 14 bases matching TRBD2. The junction had 7 bases not matched to a gene; V was cut back by 6 bases and J by 4 bases. Germline lookup yields CDR1 MNHEY and CDR2 SMNVEV (reference sequence). This CDR3 contains 17 residues. DNA for the CDR3: TGTGCCAGCAGGCGACTAGCGGGGGGGCGACTCACCGGGGAGCTGTTTTTT. This gives the protein CASRRLAGGRLTGELFF.

This chain uses TRBV4-2 with TRBJ2-1; D may be TRBD1 (6 bases). The CDR3 sequence is 15 residues long. The V and J ends lost 0 bases and 10 bases respectively, with 16 bases between them. The germline V gene has CDR1 LGHNA and CDR2 YNFKEQ. Written as DNA, the CDR3 is TGTGCCAGCAGCCAAGACCTGGGGGCCGGGGACGAGCAGTTCTTC. Its protein is CASSQDLGAGDEQFF.

V usage is TRBV6-5 and J usage is TRBJ2-7; no reliable D call. V lost 7 bases to trimming and J lost 2 bases, with 12 bases between them. This CDR3 has 13 amino acids. Germline CDR1 is MNHEY and CDR2 is SVGAGI. The CDR3 reads CASKGVLTYEQYF. In DNA, the CDR3 is TGTGCCAGCAAAGGAGTGCTAACCTACGAGCAGTACTTC.

This chain links TRBV7-8 with TRBJ1-1; no clear D gene. V was clipped by 0 bases and J by 3 bases, with 14 bases between them. From germline, CDR1 is SGHVS and CDR2 FQNEAQ. The CDR3 contains 16 residues. The CDR3 DNA reads as TGTGCCAGCAGCTTAGCGAGGGTTTTTTTGGACACTGAAGCTTTCTTT. Its protein product is CASSLARVFLDTEAFF.

This clone showed up just once. The chain links TRBV7-2 to TRBJ1-2; a possible D gene is TRBD1 (5 bases). Trimming shortened V by 5 bases and J by 8 bases, and 15 bases separated the two germline ends. CDR3 size: 13 residues. CDR1 and CDR2 (germline): SGHTA, FQGNSA. CDR3 sequence: CASSTPGIWGYTF. The CDR3 nucleotides are TGTGCCAGCAGCACCCCAGGGATTTGGGGCTACACCTTC. The entire variable domain, with the rest obtained from reference TRBV7-2 and TRBJ1-2, is as follows: GAGVSQSPSNKVTEKGKDVELRCDPISGHTALYWYRQSLGQGLEFLIYFQGNSAPDKSGLPSDRFSAERTGGSVSTLTIQRTQQEDSAVYLCASSTPGIWGYTFGSGTRLTVV.

This clone was observed a few times. V gene TRBV11-2 combines with J gene TRBJ2-2, with D possibly being TRBD2 (5 bases). Trimming removed 4 bases from V and 2 bases from J, with 8 bases in between. The CDR3 loop spans 14 amino acids. CDR1 and CDR2 from the germline V gene are SGHAT and FQNNGV. The CDR3 sequence is CASSSGLNTGELFF. In nucleotides, the CDR3 is TGTGCCAGCAGCTCCGGACTCAACACCGGGGAGCTGTTTTTT.

V is TRBV14 and J is TRBJ2-7; TRBD2 aligns across 9 bases. V was pared by 1 base and J by 1 base, with 14 bases of the junction left unmatched. CDR3 length: 19 residues. CDR1 is SGHDN, CDR2 FVKESK, per germline. The CDR3: CASSQAYTVLAGPSYEQYF. The CDR3 bases are TGTGCCAGCAGCCAAGCTTATACCGTACTAGCGGGCCCTTCCTACGAGCAGTACTTC.

The rearrangement joins TRBV27 to TRBJ2-7, with TRBD1 matching over 11 bases. This CDR3 spans 14 amino acids. Germline-derived CDR1 and CDR2 are MNHEY and SMNVEV (reference sequence). V shed 5 bases, J shed 5 bases, and the junction held 5 bases outside the gene matches. This CDR3 is CASSHQGQGDEQYF. For the CDR3, the DNA is TGTGCCAGCAGTCACCAGGGACAGGGGGACGAGCAGTACTTC.

In this sample, this clone turned up a few times. The chain carries TRBV2 and TRBJ1-5; tentative D call: TRBD1 (5 bases). The CDR3 length is 15 residues. V shed 4 bases and J shed 5 bases, with 15 bases lying between them. Germline CDR1 SNHLY, CDR2 FYNNEI. This CDR3 reads CASSGNRISDQPQHF. As DNA, the CDR3 is TGTGCCAGCAGTGGCAACAGGATCAGCGATCAGCCCCAGCATTTT. Filled out from reference TRBV2 and TRBJ1-5, the complete variable domain reads EPEVTQTPSHQVTQMGQEVILRCVPISNHLYFYWYRQILGQKVEFLVSFYNNEISEKSEIFDDQFSVERPDGSNFTLKIRSTKLEDSAMYFCASSGNRISDQPQHFGDGTRLSIL.

The rearrangement joins TRBV30 to TRBJ2-4; TRBD1 might be the D (6 bases). Trimming took off 0 bases at V and 1 base at J, with 31 bases between the two ends. Germline CDR1 is GTSNPN and CDR2 is SVGIG (reference sequence). The CDR3 loop spans 22 amino acids. For the CDR3, the DNA is TGTGCCTGGAGTGTACAATTAGGAAATGGGGGCGCGAGACAAATGGCCAAAAACATTCAGTACTTC. It codes for CAWSVQLGNGGARQMAKNIQYF.

The chain carries TRBV27 and TRBJ2-7; TRBD1 aligns across 8 bases. The CDR3 sequence is 15 residues long. Trimming at V came to 0 bases and at J to 3 bases, leaving 4 bases not matched to a gene. CDR1 is MNHEY and CDR2 is SMNVEV in the germline V gene (reference sequence). Here the CDR3 DNA reads TGTGCCAGCAGTTTATCGGCAGGGGGCGACTACGAGCAGTACTTC. Its protein is CASSLSAGGDYEQYF.

The CDR3 region has the DNA TGCAGCCCTAAAGAGTATATGAACACTGAAGCTTTCTTT. Residues: CSPKEYMNTEAFF. V and J are TRBV29-1 and TRBJ1-1; D is ambiguous. Germline V gene lookup returns CDR1 SQVTM and CDR2 ANQGSEA. Trimming pared 8 bases from V and 0 bases from J, leaving 13 bases between. The CDR3 spans 13 residues.

The rearrangement links TRBV5-6 to TRBJ1-1; 7 bases are a match to TRBD1. In germline, CDR1 is SGHDT, CDR2 YYEEEE. J lost 8 bases, V lost 2 bases, and 3 bases had no gene match. The CDR3 covers 12 residues. CDR3 coding DNA: TGTGCCAGCAGCTTACAGACAGGGGAAGCTTTCTTT. Residues: CASSLQTGEAFF.

The chain links TRBV6-6 to TRBJ1-1; D unclear. The CDR3 is 13 amino acids. V was clipped by 2 bases and J by 4 bases, with 8 bases between them. Germline V gives CDR1 MNHNY, CDR2 SVGAGI (reference sequence). The CDR3 DNA is TGTGCCAGCAGTTACACTGGGAGCACTGAAGCTTTCTTT. This sequence encodes CASSYTGSTEAFF.

This chain connects TRBV30 to TRBJ2-1; perhaps TRBD1 as D (7 bases). Germline-derived CDR1 and CDR2 are GTSNPN and SVGIG (reference sequence). This CDR3 has 15 amino acids. V was clipped by 3 bases and J by 4 bases, with 16 bases between them. Here the CDR3 reads CAWRGGDRVYNEQFF. In nucleotides, the CDR3 is TGTGCCTGGAGGGGAGGAGACAGGGTGTACAATGAGCAGTTCTTC.

This rearrangement joins TRBV11-2 to TRBJ1-5; TRBD1 is a possible D gene (5 bases). CDR3 size: 16 residues. The ends were cut back, 4 bases at V and 9 bases at J, with 22 bases in the middle. The germline V gene has CDR1 SGHAT and CDR2 FQNNGV. The CDR3 here is CASSSWEAGRVGPQHF. In nucleotides, the CDR3 is TGTGCCAGCAGCTCATGGGAGGCAGGGAGGGTGGGGCCCCAGCATTTT.

In the case of this clone: This same CDR3 is encoded by further DNA sequences in the sample. The CDR3 sequence: CASSPGGYEQYF. CDR3 bases: TGTGCCAGCAGCCCCGGGGGGTACGAGCAGTACTTC. The chain combines TRBV28 with TRBJ2-7; 7 nucleotides align to TRBD2. The germline CDR1 and CDR2 sequences are MDHEN and SYDVKM. CDR3 length equals 12 residues. The trim removed 6 bases at V and 4 bases at J, leaving 3 bases unmatched.